The rows below give T cell receptor beta chains drawn from one sample of a study of T cells in tuberculosis. Generated by immunoSEQ multiplex PCR, the TCRdb table keeps only in-frame clones and is missing some. This sample yields roughly 34,000 clones, of which over 85% are seen a single time; over 9.5% belongs to the top ten. This material consisted of PBMCs, taken at tuberculosis diagnosis. The receptors were gathered from an adult with tuberculosis. Both conserved end residues are part of each CDR3. Fields, in order: clone size, D gene, CDR3 length, V gene, J gene, CDR3 protein, CDR3 DNA. D genes are given only for firm matches. Size values are once, few and many counts, or a class for expanded clones, and some rows have none.

abundance: NA; d_gene: TRBD2; len: 15; v_gene: TRBV11-3; j_gene: TRBJ2-1; CDR3aa: CASSSTSGGGNEQFF; CDR3nt: TGTGCCAGCAGCTCAACTAGCGGAGGGGGAAATGAGCAGTTCTTC
abundance: NA; d_gene: NA; len: 15; v_gene: TRBV27; j_gene: TRBJ2-1; CDR3aa: CASSLTGGPYNEQFF; CDR3nt: TGTGCCAGCAGTTTAACCGGGGGACCTTACAATGAGCAGTTCTTC
abundance: once; d_gene: TRBD1; len: 15; v_gene: TRBV14; j_gene: TRBJ1-4; CDR3aa: CASSTPTGGREKLFF; CDR3nt: TGTGCCAGCAGCACCCCGACAGGGGGAAGGGAAAAACTGTTTTTT
abundance: NA; d_gene: TRBD1; len: 12; v_gene: TRBV2; j_gene: TRBJ1-2; CDR3aa: CASSEGTGGYTF; CDR3nt: TGTGCCAGCAGTGAAGGGACAGGGGGCTACACCTTC
abundance: NA; d_gene: TRBD2; len: 16; v_gene: TRBV15; j_gene: TRBJ2-5; CDR3aa: CATSHGLAGGQETQYF; CDR3nt: TGTGCCACCTCCCACGGGCTAGCGGGGGGACAAGAGACCCAGTACTTC
abundance: NA; d_gene: TRBD2; len: 17; v_gene: TRBV28; j_gene: TRBJ2-7; CDR3aa: CASSRPGLAGGTYEQYF; CDR3nt: TGTGCCAGCAGTCGACCGGGACTAGCGGGAGGGACCTACGAGCAGTACTTC
abundance: NA; d_gene: NA; len: 16; v_gene: TRBV6-5; j_gene: TRBJ1-4; CDR3aa: CASSYSGQPVNEKLFF; CDR3nt: TGTGCCAGCAGTTACTCGGGACAACCAGTTAATGAAAAACTGTTTTTT
abundance: NA; d_gene: NA; len: 17; v_gene: TRBV28; j_gene: TRBJ1-4; CDR3aa: CASSFRPRDGTFEKLFF; CDR3nt: TGTGCCAGCAGTTTTCGCCCGCGGGACGGTACTTTTGAAAAACTGTTTTTT
abundance: NA; d_gene: NA; len: 14; v_gene: TRBV5-6; j_gene: TRBJ1-4; CDR3aa: CASSYGQPNEKLFF; CDR3nt: TGTGCCAGCAGCTACGGACAACCTAATGAAAAACTGTTTTTT
abundance: few; d_gene: NA; len: 14; v_gene: TRBV9; j_gene: TRBJ2-3; CDR3aa: CASTNPIGGDTQYF; CDR3nt: TGTGCCAGCACCAACCCGATCGGGGGAGATACGCAGTATTTT
abundance: NA; d_gene: NA; len: 14; v_gene: TRBV5-1; j_gene: TRBJ1-1; CDR3aa: CASSIAGGNTEAFF; CDR3nt: TGCGCCAGCAGCATCGCCGGGGGGAACACTGAAGCTTTCTTT
abundance: NA; d_gene: NA; len: 15; v_gene: TRBV6-6; j_gene: TRBJ2-1; CDR3aa: CASSYPSRAGDEQFF; CDR3nt: TGTGCCAGCAGTTACCCCTCCAGGGCCGGAGATGAGCAGTTCTTC
abundance: NA; d_gene: NA; len: 15; v_gene: TRBV27; j_gene: TRBJ1-1; CDR3aa: CASSLGHPFNTEAFF; CDR3nt: TGTGCCAGCAGTTTGGGACACCCTTTTAACACTGAAGCTTTCTTT
abundance: NA; d_gene: TRBD1; len: 15; v_gene: TRBV5-8; j_gene: TRBJ1-5; CDR3aa: CASSLGQGAGQPQHF; CDR3nt: TGTGCCAGCAGCTTGGGACAGGGGGCCGGTCAGCCCCAGCATTTT
abundance: NA; d_gene: TRBD1; len: 15; v_gene: TRBV9; j_gene: TRBJ1-2; CDR3aa: CASSPRTGSAYGYTF; CDR3nt: TGTGCCAGCAGCCCCAGGACAGGGTCGGCCTATGGCTACACCTTC
abundance: NA; d_gene: NA; len: 16; v_gene: TRBV5-1; j_gene: TRBJ2-7; CDR3aa: CASSFFSGTTSGEQYF; CDR3nt: TGCGCCAGCAGCTTCTTTTCCGGGACAACCAGTGGCGAGCAGTACTTC
abundance: NA; d_gene: TRBD2; len: 18; v_gene: TRBV7-3; j_gene: TRBJ2-1; CDR3aa: CASSPGLSGRSSYNEQFF; CDR3nt: TGTGCCAGCAGCCCGGGACTATCAGGGAGAAGCTCCTACAATGAGCAGTTCTTC
abundance: once; d_gene: TRBD1; len: 16; v_gene: TRBV7-2; j_gene: TRBJ1-5; CDR3aa: CASSTSQGGVNQPQHF; CDR3nt: TGTGCCAGCAGCACTTCACAGGGGGGGGTCAATCAGCCCCAGCATTTT
abundance: NA; d_gene: TRBD2; len: 14; v_gene: TRBV27; j_gene: TRBJ2-7; CDR3aa: CASRVAFGGYEQYF; CDR3nt: TGTGCCAGCAGGGTAGCGTTCGGGGGGTACGAGCAGTACTTC
abundance: NA; d_gene: NA; len: 16; v_gene: TRBV18; j_gene: TRBJ1-2; CDR3aa: CASSLNDRLTNYGYTF; CDR3nt: TGTGCCAGCTCACTAAATGACAGACTGACTAACTATGGCTACACCTTC
abundance: NA; d_gene: TRBD2; len: 16; v_gene: TRBV5-1; j_gene: TRBJ2-2; CDR3aa: CASSPRGGANTGELFF; CDR3nt: TGCGCCAGCAGCCCTCGGGGGGGGGCGAACACCGGGGAGCTGTTTTTT
abundance: NA; d_gene: NA; len: 14; v_gene: TRBV6-5; j_gene: TRBJ2-7; CDR3aa: CASSRTASGYEQYF; CDR3nt: TGTGCCAGCAGCCGGACCGCGAGCGGCTACGAGCAGTACTTC
abundance: NA; d_gene: NA; len: 15; v_gene: TRBV10-3; j_gene: TRBJ2-1; CDR3aa: CAISDEGDNDNEQFF; CDR3nt: TGTGCCATCAGTGATGAGGGAGATAACGACAATGAGCAGTTCTTC
abundance: NA; d_gene: NA; len: 14; v_gene: TRBV2; j_gene: TRBJ2-3; CDR3aa: CASSQPGDRDTQYF; CDR3nt: TGTGCCAGCAGCCAGCCGGGAGATCGAGATACGCAGTATTTT
abundance: NA; d_gene: NA; len: 13; v_gene: TRBV6-5; j_gene: TRBJ1-4; CDR3aa: CASSLEGTEKLFF; CDR3nt: TGTGCCAGCAGTTTAGAGGGTACTGAAAAACTGTTTTTT
abundance: NA; d_gene: TRBD1; len: 14; v_gene: TRBV27; j_gene: TRBJ1-2; CDR3aa: CASSLSGGGYGYTF; CDR3nt: TGTGCCAGCAGTTTATCAGGGGGCGGGTATGGCTACACCTTC
abundance: NA; d_gene: NA; len: 13; v_gene: TRBV5-1; j_gene: TRBJ2-7; CDR3aa: CASSLGTIYEQYF; CDR3nt: TGCGCCAGCAGCTTGGGAACTATCTACGAGCAGTACTTC
abundance: NA; d_gene: TRBD1; len: 13; v_gene: TRBV2; j_gene: TRBJ1-1; CDR3aa: CASSQTGSTEAFF; CDR3nt: TGTGCCAGCAGCCAGACAGGGAGCACTGAAGCTTTCTTT
abundance: NA; d_gene: TRBD2; len: 16; v_gene: TRBV5-1; j_gene: TRBJ2-3; CDR3aa: CASSPSLREGRDTQYF; CDR3nt: TGCGCCAGCAGCCCCAGTTTGCGGGAGGGCCGGGATACGCAGTATTTT
abundance: NA; d_gene: TRBD1; len: 15; v_gene: TRBV7-9; j_gene: TRBJ2-5; CDR3aa: CASSLGTGQKETQYF; CDR3nt: TGTGCCAGCAGCTTAGGGACAGGGCAAAAAGAGACCCAGTACTTC
abundance: NA; d_gene: NA; len: 11; v_gene: TRBV7-9; j_gene: TRBJ2-7; CDR3aa: CASSSGDEQYF; CDR3nt: TGTGCCAGCAGCTCAGGGGACGAGCAGTACTTC
abundance: NA; d_gene: NA; len: 13; v_gene: TRBV5-6; j_gene: TRBJ1-1; CDR3aa: CASSADWNTEAFF; CDR3nt: TGTGCCAGCAGCGCGGACTGGAACACTGAAGCTTTCTTT
abundance: NA; d_gene: TRBD2; len: 14; v_gene: TRBV9; j_gene: TRBJ2-3; CDR3aa: CASSVATGGRTQYF; CDR3nt: TGTGCCAGCAGCGTAGCTACGGGCGGGAGAACGCAGTATTTT
abundance: NA; d_gene: NA; len: 13; v_gene: TRBV5-1; j_gene: TRBJ2-5; CDR3aa: CASAPGGPETQYF; CDR3nt: TGCGCCAGCGCCCCGGGGGGCCCGGAGACCCAGTACTTC
abundance: NA; d_gene: TRBD1; len: 15; v_gene: TRBV7-6; j_gene: TRBJ2-3; CDR3aa: CASSLRDSSTDTQYF; CDR3nt: TGTGCCAGCAGCTTAAGGGACAGCAGCACAGATACGCAGTATTTT